These 27 T cell receptor beta chains were all obtained from the same sample, sequenced in a study of T cell clonality in common variable immunodeficiency. Sequencing was performed with immunoSEQ multiplex PCR; in TCRdb, only in-frame clones are kept and a portion is missing. Observed in the sample are about 47,000 clones, none of them singletons. The sequenced sample consisted of peripheral blood mononuclear cells. The receptors shown here come from a person aged 18 to 70 in good health.

This clone was seen at least ten times. Coverage ceases 3 residues before the CDR3 finishes, and the germline J gene fills in the end. The V call is TRBV6-1, the J call TRBJ2-7; weak D call: TRBD1 (5 bases). Germline loops: CDR1 MNHNS, CDR2 SASEGT. V gave up 0 bases and J gave up 2 bases, with 11 bases separating them. This CDR3 is built from 15 residues. CDR3 residues: CASSEADGQPYEQYF. Incomplete CDR3 DNA: TGTGCCAGCAGTGAAGCGGACGGACAACCCTACGAG.

This clone was counted at least ten times. The read halts 3 residues ahead of the CDR3 end, with the missing end drawn from the germline J gene. This chain links TRBV20-1 with TRBJ1-1, with D unclear. Germline loops: CDR1 DFQATT, CDR2 SNEGSKA (reference sequence). The CDR3 loop spans 13 amino acids. The V end was cut by 5 bases, the J end by 1 base, with 11 bases between. The CDR3 loop reads CSAVPPGNTEAFF. The DNA read from the CDR3 is TGCAGTGCTGTTCCTCCAGGGAACACTGAA.

This clone came up many times. The read finishes 3 residues shy of the CDR3 end, and the germline J gene is used to complete it. The V gene is TRBV12-3 or TRBV12-4, the J gene TRBJ2-2, with D possibly TRBD1 on 5 matching bases. Trimming removed 7 bases from V and 1 base from J, with 13 bases in between. There are 15 residues in the CDR3. The DNA read from the CDR3 is TGTGCCAGCAATGGGGCTTCGGTGAACACCGGGGAG. Amino acids: CASNGASVNTGE. The CDR3 in full is CASNGASVNTGELFF.

This clone was seen many times. The read ends 3 residues shy of where the CDR3 ends; the end is completed using the germline J gene. This chain links TRBV20-1 with TRBJ2-7, with 9 bases fitting TRBD1. The CDR3 loop spans 14 amino acids. Germline CDR1 reads DFQATT; CDR2 reads SNEGSKA (reference sequence). V trimming: 6 bases; J trimming: 3 bases; junction bases outside the gene matches: 9. The sequenced part of the CDR3 DNA is TGCAGTGCCAACAACAGGGGGCAGGGCTACGAG. Encoded protein: CSANNRGQGYE. The entire CDR3 sequence reads CSANNRGQGYEQYF.

In this sample, this clone turned up many times. The read is 3 residues too short to cover the CDR3 end, so that end is filled in from the germline J gene. The chain links TRBV11-3 to TRBJ2-7; tentatively, D is TRBD1 (6 bases). Deletions cut 5 bases from V and 0 bases from J, with 14 bases between. Germline CDR1 is SGHNT and CDR2 is YENEEA. This CDR3 contains 15 residues. CDR3 bases read: TGTGCCAGCAGCCCCAGGGGCCATAACTCCTACGAG. Its translation is CASSPRGHNSYE. The whole CDR3 region reads CASSPRGHNSYEQYF.

This clone was detected ten times or more. The CDR3 goes on 3 residues after the read ends, and that part is filled in from the germline J gene. The genes are TRBV14 and TRBJ2-4; tentatively, D is TRBD2 (6 bases). The germline V and J ends were trimmed by 2 bases and 7 bases, with 18 bases remaining between them. Germline V gene sequence: CDR1 SGHDN, CDR2 FVKESK. The CDR3 contains 16 residues. The CDR3 DNA, read in part, is TGTGCCAGCAGCCAACGTGTGGAAACCGGGGGTAACATT. It specifies CASSQRVETGGNI. From start to end, the CDR3 is CASSQRVETGGNIQYF.

There are many counts of this clone. The sequence runs out 3 residues before the end of the CDR3; the remainder is reconstructed from the germline J gene. J is TRBJ2-1 and V is TRBV7-2, with D possibly TRBD2 on 6 matching bases. The CDR3 contains 14 residues. Trimming shortened V by 0 bases and J by 8 bases, and 11 bases separated the two germline ends. Germline CDR1 is SGHTA and CDR2 is FQGNSA. The DNA read from the CDR3 is TGTGCCAGCAGCTTAGCTTCTAGCGCACATGAG. Translating it yields CASSLASSAHE. From start to end, the CDR3 is CASSLASSAHEQFF.

This clone has a count of ten or more. The CDR3 end is not reached by the read, which stops 3 residues before it; the germline J gene fills it in. The chain joins TRBV20-1 to TRBJ1-1; D remains ambiguous. CDR1 DFQATT and CDR2 SNEGSKA come from the germline V gene (reference sequence). This CDR3 has 12 amino acids. The CDR3: CSASHSALGAFF. The sequenced part of the CDR3 DNA is TGCAGTGCTAGTCACAGTGCGTTGGGA.

The table lists this clone with many counts. The read ends 3 residues early relative to the CDR3; the germline J gene fills the gap. The gene calls are TRBV10-3 and TRBJ1-1; no firm D call. Germline V gene lookup returns CDR1 ENHRY and CDR2 SYGVKD. This CDR3 spans 13 amino acids. The germline V and J ends were trimmed by 6 bases and 1 base, with 9 bases remaining between them. The CDR3: CAIREEGNTEAFF. The covered CDR3 bases are TGTGCCATCAGGGAGGAGGGGAACACTGAA.

The table lists this clone with many counts. Coverage ceases 3 residues before the CDR3 finishes, and the germline J gene fills in the end. The rearrangement links TRBV12-3 or TRBV12-4 to TRBJ1-2; a possible D gene is TRBD1 (5 bases). V was pared by 2 bases and J by 4 bases, with 11 bases between. CDR3 length: 14 residues. The CDR3 reads CASSLRGYGYGYTF. The sequenced CDR3 bases are TGTGCCAGCAGTTTACGGGGGTACGGCTATGGC.

This clone was counted ten times or more. The read comes to an end 3 residues before the CDR3 does, leaving the germline J gene to fill in the end. V and J are TRBV12-5 and TRBJ2-5, with a possible D match to TRBD2 (7 bases). Trimming shortened V by 5 bases and J by 0 bases, and 16 bases separated the two germline ends. Germline-derived CDR1 and CDR2 are LGHNT and FRNRAP. This CDR3 region has 16 residues. Incomplete CDR3 DNA: TGTGCTAGTGGTGGGGGCGGGGGAGATTACCAAGAGACC. It translates to CASGGGGGDYQET. The whole CDR3 protein is CASGGGGGDYQETQYF.

The CDR3 sequence: CASSPGSGGGYNEQFF. The sequenced part of the CDR3 DNA is TGTGCCAGCTCACCAGGTAGCGGGGGGGGGTACAATGAG. The V call is TRBV18, the J call TRBJ2-1, with TRBD2 identical over 11 bases. Read sequence stops 3 residues before the CDR3 end, and the germline J gene provides the missing end. The germline CDR1 and CDR2 sequences are KGHSH and LQKENI. The CDR3 covers 16 residues. The V gene end was trimmed by 2 bases and the J gene end by 4 bases; junction bases not matched to a gene: 4.

This clone came up many times. The CDR3 end is not reached by the read, which stops 3 residues before it; the germline J gene fills it in. The genes are TRBV11-3 and TRBJ2-1; 10 bases are a match to TRBD2. The CDR3 consists of 15 residues. Germline CDR1 SGHNT, CDR2 YENEEA. V was pared by 1 base and J by 9 bases, with 6 bases of the junction left unmatched. The CDR3 bases that were read are TGTGCCAGCAGCTTAGGTCTAGCGGGAGTCTCTGAG. Its translation: CASSLGLAGVSE. The whole CDR3 sequence is CASSLGLAGVSEQFF.

There are many counts of this clone. Read sequence stops 3 residues before the CDR3 end, and the germline J gene provides the missing end. The chain links TRBV28 to TRBJ2-1; a weak D match, TRBD2 (5 bases). The V and J ends lost 6 bases and 9 bases respectively, with 15 bases between them. Germline CDR1 and CDR2: MDHEN and SYDVKM. This CDR3 is built from 13 residues. CDR3 bases read: TGTGCCAGCAGCCCCAATGAGAGGGTTGAG. It translates to CASSPNERVE. The entire CDR3 protein is CASSPNERVEQFF.

This clone showed up many times. The CDR3 end falls 3 residues outside the read, so it is completed with the germline J gene. J is TRBJ1-5 and V is TRBV28; 7 positions match TRBD1. CDR3 length equals 16 residues. V trimming: 6 bases; J trimming: 7 bases; junction bases outside the gene matches: 15. In germline, CDR1 is MDHEN, CDR2 SYDVKM. The CDR3 loop reads CASSPPNRGFGQPQHF. CDR3 bases read: TGTGCCAGCAGCCCACCTAACAGGGGCTTCGGACAGCCC.

In this sample, this clone turned up a few times. A much bigger clone sits one base away, suggesting this may be a read error. From the germline J gene comes the end of the CDR3, since the read stops 3 residues before it. This same CDR3 is encoded by further DNA sequences in the sample. The chain carries TRBV7-9 and TRBJ1-1, with 9 bases matching TRBD1. The CDR3 consists of 12 residues. Looked up from germline, CDR1 is SEHNR and CDR2 is FQNEAQ (reference sequence). CDR3 DNA, as far as it was read: TGTGCCAGCAGCTTCGACAGGGGGGAG. Residues: CASSFDRGE. The CDR3 reads in full as CASSFDRGEAFF.

This clone was counted many times. The read ends 3 residues early relative to the CDR3; the germline J gene fills the gap. The chain carries TRBV18 and TRBJ2-2; D perhaps matches TRBD1 (6 bases). Trimming took 0 bases from V and 4 from J, leaving 15 bases between them. Germline CDR1 KGHSH, CDR2 LQKENI. This CDR3 has 17 amino acids. The CDR3 spells CASSPPKQGSGTGELFF. The sequenced part of the CDR3 DNA is TGTGCCAGCTCACCACCAAAACAGGGTTCGGGCACCGGGGAG.

This clone was counted between two and nine times. The sequenced part of the CDR3 DNA is TGCAGTGCCCGGGAAGCGGAATACCAAGAGACC. Its translation is CSAREAEYQET. The entire CDR3 sequence reads CSAREAEYQETQYF. The chain recombines TRBV20-1 with TRBJ2-5; D might be TRBD2 (5 bases). The observed sequence ends 3 residues before the CDR3 terminus, with the missing tail filled in from the germline J gene. V lost 6 bases and J 0 bases, leaving 14 bases between the germline ends. The V gene's germline CDR1 is DFQATT and CDR2 SNEGSKA (reference sequence). CDR3 length equals 14 residues.

In this sample, this clone turned up many times. The observed sequence ends 3 residues before the CDR3 terminus, with the missing tail filled in from the germline J gene. The chain joins TRBV27 to TRBJ2-7, with TRBD2 matching 11 bases. Looked up from germline, CDR1 is MNHEY and CDR2 is SMNVEV (reference sequence). V lost 2 bases and J lost 2; bases outside the gene matches: 2. This CDR3 is 15 amino acids long. This CDR3 reads CASSLLAGGTYEQYF. CDR3 DNA, as far as it was read: TGTGCCAGCAGTTTACTAGCGGGAGGCACCTACGAG.

Ten or more counts support this clone. The CDR3 is cut off 3 residues early in the read; its end comes from the germline J gene. V is TRBV9 and J is TRBJ2-1; 10 bases are shared with TRBD1. V lost 3 bases, J lost 6 bases, and 6 bases stayed unmatched. Germline V gives CDR1 SGDLS, CDR2 YYNGEE. The CDR3 length is 15 residues. CDR3 region: CASSARDRGGNEQFF. CDR3 DNA, as far as it was read: TGTGCCAGCAGCGCCCGGGACAGGGGTGGCAATGAG.

The table lists this clone with many counts. The CDR3 extends 3 residues past the end of the read, so its final part is completed from the germline J gene. This chain uses TRBV7-8 with TRBJ2-1, with TRBD2 matching 12 bases. Germline assignment: CDR1 SGHVS and CDR2 FQNEAQ. The V gene end was trimmed by 9 bases and the J gene end by 8 bases; junction bases not matched to a gene: 5. The CDR3 totals 13 residues. This chain's CDR3 is CASRLAGEHEQFF. Incomplete CDR3 DNA: TGTGCCAGTCGACTAGCGGGAGAGCATGAG.

This clone came up many times. With the read ending 3 residues before the CDR3 end, the germline J gene is used to fill in that end. The chain carries TRBV7-2 and TRBJ2-5; 10 positions agree with TRBD1. This CDR3 contains 15 residues. Germline trimming cut 4 bases from V and 3 bases from J; bases unmatched to any gene: 5. Germline assignment: CDR1 SGHTA and CDR2 FQGNSA. The CDR3 here is CASSSKGQGKETQYF. Partial CDR3 DNA: TGTGCCAGCAGCTCTAAGGGACAGGGGAAAGAGACC.

A remark on this clone: Coverage ceases 3 residues before the CDR3 finishes, and the germline J gene fills in the end. The V and J genes are TRBV5-1 and TRBJ2-7; 7 bases agree with TRBD1. The CDR3 is 12 residues long. Germline loops: CDR1 SGHRS, CDR2 YFSETQ. Unmatched junction bases numbered 4, after V lost 4 bases and J lost 6 bases. CDR3 DNA (partial): TGCGCCAGCAGCGTCGACAGGGTCGAG. It codes for CASSVDRVE. The entire CDR3 reads CASSVDRVEQYF.

In its sample, this clone was seen many times. The missing CDR3 end, 3 residues past where the read stops, is filled in from the germline J gene. The chain recombines TRBV18 with TRBJ1-5, with D perhaps TRBD1 (5 bases). V gave up 2 bases and J gave up 5 bases, with 10 bases separating them. CDR3 length: 14 residues. The germline CDR1 and CDR2 sequences are KGHSH and LQKENI. The CDR3 spells CASSPKEGDQPQHF. The sequenced CDR3 bases are TGTGCCAGCTCACCAAAGGAAGGGGATCAGCCC.

This clone occurred many times. With the read ending 3 residues before the CDR3 end, the germline J gene is used to fill in that end. The rearrangement links TRBV20-1 to TRBJ2-1; D is undetermined. Per the germline V gene, CDR1 is DFQATT and CDR2 is SNEGSKA (reference sequence). Trimming cost V 3 bases and J 1 base, with 13 bases left between them. CDR3 length: 15 residues. CDR3 region: CSARARRESYNEQFF. The covered CDR3 bases are TGCAGTGCTAGGGCTAGAAGAGAGTCCTACAATGAG.

At least ten counts were recorded for this clone. The observed sequence ends 3 residues before the CDR3 terminus, with the missing tail filled in from the germline J gene. The chain combines TRBV7-3 with TRBJ2-1, with 11 bases that match TRBD2. In germline, CDR1 is SGHTA, CDR2 FQGTGA. V lost 1 base, J lost 6 bases, and 2 bases stayed unmatched. The CDR3 runs to 15 residues. CDR3 DNA (partial): TGTGCCAGCAGCTTAATAGCGGGGGGGATCAATGAG. Protein sequence: CASSLIAGGINE. The full CDR3 protein is CASSLIAGGINEQFF.

There are many counts of this clone. Sequencing ends 3 residues short of the CDR3 end; the germline J gene provides the rest. V and J are TRBV19 and TRBJ2-7; weak D call: TRBD2 (6 bases). The CDR3 loop spans 14 amino acids. V was shortened by 4 bases and J by 2 bases, with 12 bases between the two germline ends. Per germline, CDR1 LNHDA and CDR2 SQIVND (reference sequence). The CDR3 DNA, read in part, is TGTGCCAGTAGTAAGGGACTCACTACCTACGAG. Its translation: CASSKGLTTYE. The entire CDR3 reads CASSKGLTTYEQYF.